What follows are 14 T cell receptor beta chains derived from one specimen sequenced in a study of T cells expressing NK-cell markers (dated by TCRdb to about 2020). Receptor libraries were prepared by 5' RACE. The sequencer listed for this sample is Illumina HiSeq 2000. TCRdb reprocessed the public reads and reports one entry per CDR3 protein sequence, without DNA. The sample has some 410,000 distinct CDR3 sequences on record. Under 7.5% of the sample rests with the top ten. Sequenced: blood T cells: a sorted CD56 or NKG2C T cell subset, CD4+ or CD8+ T cells, or bulk PBMC T cells (not recorded which). The source of these receptors is a woman between 18 and 70 years old in good health.

The chain joins TRBV3-1 to TRBJ2-3; the D gene TCRdb calls, TRBD2, cannot be checked with no DNA. The CDR3 totals 17 residues. Looked up from germline, CDR1 is LGHDT and CDR2 is YNNKEL (reference sequence). Here the CDR3 reads CASSRVGSGRGADTQYF.

This rearrangement joins TRBV20-1 to TRBJ2-3; lacking DNA, the TRBD2 call made by TCRdb goes unchecked. This CDR3 region has 16 residues. CDR1 DFQATT and CDR2 SNEGSKA come from the germline V gene (reference sequence). CDR3 residues: CSARDPGRANTDTQYF.

This sequence joins TRBV20-1 and TRBJ2-7; the D gene TCRdb calls, TRBD2, cannot be checked with no DNA. The V gene's germline CDR1 is DFQATT and CDR2 SNEGSKA (reference sequence). The CDR3 sequence is 16 residues long. Here the CDR3 reads CSARDTERERVYEQYF.

The chain joins TRBV7-8 to TRBJ2-3; the D call of TRBD2 rests on TCRdb alone, since no DNA is present to check it. There are 15 residues in the CDR3. The germline V gene has CDR1 SGHVS and CDR2 FQNEAQ. The CDR3 sequence: CASSPGLAAKFTQYF. The full variable domain, completed using reference TRBV7-8 and TRBJ2-3, is GAGVSQSPRYKVAKRGQDVALRCDPISGHVSLFWYQQALGQGPEFLTYFQNEAQLDKSGLPSDRFFAERPEGSVSTLKIQRTQQEDSAVYLCASSPGLAAKFTQYFGPGTRLTVL.

The chain employs TRBV4-3 and TRBJ1-2. Germline V gene lookup returns CDR1 LGHNA and CDR2 YSLEER. The CDR3 loop spans 16 amino acids. CDR3 sequence: CASSQDTLVGGGGYTF.

V gene TRBV7-8 combines with J gene TRBJ1-2; the TRBD1 assignment by TCRdb is unverifiable without DNA. Germline V gene data show CDR1 as SGHVS and CDR2 as FQNEAQ. The length of the CDR3 is 16 residues. CDR3 sequence reads: CASSLRSTRGVYGYTF.

The chain links TRBV14 to TRBJ2-4; TCRdb selects TRBD1, and the lack of DNA leaves this call unchecked. Germline assignment: CDR1 SGHDN and CDR2 FVKESK. The length of the CDR3 is 16 residues. The CDR3 here is CASSPSGQGGKNIQYF.

The V and J genes are TRBV4-2 and TRBJ1-5; the D gene TCRdb calls, TRBD1, cannot be checked with no DNA. The CDR3 loop spans 15 amino acids. Looked up from germline, CDR1 is LGHNA and CDR2 is YNFKEQ. CDR3 loop: CASSAEDSSNQPQHF.

The rearrangement joins TRBV6-5 to TRBJ2-3; TCRdb returns TRBD2, unconfirmable since there is no DNA. Germline values: CDR1 MNHEY, CDR2 SVGAGI. The CDR3 covers 16 residues. The CDR3 region is CASSYRGLAGVDTQYF.

This rearrangement joins TRBV3-1 to TRBJ1-2; TCRdb names TRBD1, which stays unverified in the absence of DNA. Germline V lookup: CDR1 LGHDT, CDR2 YNNKEL (reference sequence). The CDR3 is 11 amino acids. This CDR3 is CASSQTGGYTF.

The chain employs TRBV20-1 and TRBJ2-7; TCRdb picks TRBD2, but there is no DNA to check that call. CDR1 DFQATT and CDR2 SNEGSKA come from the germline V gene (reference sequence). The CDR3 loop spans 13 amino acids. The chain's CDR3 is CSALGTSIYEQYF.

The genes are TRBV18 and TRBJ1-1; TCRdb names TRBD1, which stays unverified in the absence of DNA. Germline V lookup: CDR1 KGHSH, CDR2 LQKENI. There are 15 residues in the CDR3. CDR3 in amino acids: CASSTTGTENTEAFF.

This chain uses TRBV20-1 with TRBJ2-5; the TRBD1 assignment by TCRdb is unverifiable without DNA. Germline CDR1 and CDR2: DFQATT and SNEGSKA (reference sequence). The CDR3 has 14 residues. This CDR3 reads CSASTRTVQETQYF.

The CDR3 region is CSATPWGGVFF. The chain carries TRBV20-1 and TRBJ2-1; without DNA, the TCRdb call of TRBD1 cannot be checked. Germline V gene lookup returns CDR1 DFQATT and CDR2 SNEGSKA (reference sequence). This CDR3 is built from 11 residues.